This T cell receptor (beta chain) appears in the sequencing data of a study of blood T cell repertoires in COVID-19. Background on the study: Material from acute and convalescent COVID-19 was sourced from the United States, Italy and Spain.

Authors' analysis steps: How many nucleated cells were present was estimated from reference gene primer amplification. The assay was immunoSEQ multiplex PCR, and TCRdb's table has in-frame clones only and misses some. Clone size and V and J calls were adopted from that table, with D and trimming inferred from the DNA. Among more than 95,000 clones listed, roughly nine tenths were seen once. This clone came up once. The CDR3 has 15 residues. The germline gives CDR1 SGHTA, CDR2 FQGNSA. Trimming pared 1 base from V and 0 bases from J, leaving 7 bases between. Sequenced input: peripheral blood. The genes are TRBV7-2 and TRBJ1-5, with D unclear. The receptor's source is a human donor in a cohort sampled during active COVID-19. The CDR3: CASSLGSDSNQPQHF. DNA of the CDR3: TGTGCCAGCAGCTTAGGAAGCGATAGCAATCAGCCCCAGCATTTT.